A single TCR beta chain is shown here with its context. Distinct nucleotide sequences in the sample also encode this CDR3. These data are taken from a study of shared clonotypes between healthy human individuals. The germline gives CDR1 MDHEN, CDR2 SYDVKM. The germline V and J ends were trimmed by 5 bases and 3 bases, with 11 bases remaining between them. The CDR3 length is 13 residues. The repertoire was sequenced with immunoSEQ multiplex PCR; TCRdb's copy has only in-frame clones and lacks some. This table holds approximately 2.1 million clones, approximately 93% found once. The chain carries TRBV28 and TRBJ2-7; no clear D. Sequencing was carried out using naive CD4+ T cells from PBMCs. This sample's subset: CD45RA+ positively selected. The TCR was taken from a man between 18 and 35 years old in good health. Some clones in this sample may be carry-over from other donors' samples. CDR3 bases: TGTGCCAGCAGTCTAGTAGGGCGCTACGAGCAGTACTTC. Translating gives CASSLVGRYEQYF.